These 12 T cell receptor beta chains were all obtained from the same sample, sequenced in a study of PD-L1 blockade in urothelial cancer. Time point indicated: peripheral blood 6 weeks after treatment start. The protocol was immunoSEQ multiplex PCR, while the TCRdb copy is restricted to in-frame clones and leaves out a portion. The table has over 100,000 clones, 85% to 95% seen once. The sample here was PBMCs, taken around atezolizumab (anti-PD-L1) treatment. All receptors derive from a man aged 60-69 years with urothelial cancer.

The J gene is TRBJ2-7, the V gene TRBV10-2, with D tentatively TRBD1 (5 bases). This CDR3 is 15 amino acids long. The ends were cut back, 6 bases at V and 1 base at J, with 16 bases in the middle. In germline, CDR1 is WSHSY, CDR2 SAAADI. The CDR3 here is CASSPKAAGSYEQYF. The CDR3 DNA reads TGCGCCAGCAGCCCTAAGGCGGCAGGGTCCTACGAGCAGTACTTC.

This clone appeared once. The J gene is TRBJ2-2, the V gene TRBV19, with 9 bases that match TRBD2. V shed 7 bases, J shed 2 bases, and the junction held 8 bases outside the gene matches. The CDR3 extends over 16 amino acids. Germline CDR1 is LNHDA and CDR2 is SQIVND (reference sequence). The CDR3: CASKVAGEINTGELFF. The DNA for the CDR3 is TGTGCCAGTAAGGTAGCGGGGGAGATAAACACCGGGGAGCTGTTTTTT.

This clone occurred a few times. CDR3 nucleotides: TGTGCCAGCAGTCCTGACAGGCACACTGAAGCTTTCTTT. Amino acids: CASSPDRHTEAFF. V and J are TRBV5-4 and TRBJ1-1; TRBD1 is a possible D gene (6 bases). V was trimmed by 5 bases and J by 3 bases, leaving 11 bases between them. Per germline, CDR1 SGHNT and CDR2 YYREEE (reference sequence). The CDR3 length is 13 residues.

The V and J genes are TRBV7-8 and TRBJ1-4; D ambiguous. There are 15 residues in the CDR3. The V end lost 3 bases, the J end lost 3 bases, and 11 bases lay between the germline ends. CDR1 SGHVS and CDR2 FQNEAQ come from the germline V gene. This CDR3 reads CASSFNSRANEKLFF. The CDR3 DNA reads TGTGCCAGCAGCTTTAATTCTCGGGCTAATGAAAAACTGTTTTTT.

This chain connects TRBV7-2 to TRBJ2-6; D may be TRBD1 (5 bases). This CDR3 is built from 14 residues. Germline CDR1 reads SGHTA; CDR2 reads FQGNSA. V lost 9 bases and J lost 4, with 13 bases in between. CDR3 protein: CASRRAPGANVLTF. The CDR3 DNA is TGTGCCAGTCGCAGGGCTCCCGGGGCCAACGTCCTGACTTTC.

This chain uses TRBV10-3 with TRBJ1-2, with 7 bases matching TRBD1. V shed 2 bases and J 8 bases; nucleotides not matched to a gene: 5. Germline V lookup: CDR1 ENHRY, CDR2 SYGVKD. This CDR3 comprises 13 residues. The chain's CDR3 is CAISEDREKGYTF. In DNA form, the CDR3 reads TGTGCCATCAGTGAGGACAGGGAGAAAGGCTACACCTTC.

The CDR3 is CASSNVPNTRLAGSQAKNIQYF. CDR3 nucleotide sequence: TGTGCCAGCAGCAACGTGCCAAATACAAGACTAGCGGGGAGTCAAGCCAAAAACATTCAGTACTTC. V and J are TRBV21-1 and TRBJ2-4; TRBD2 was called by the table and not checked on the DNA. TRBV21-1 is recorded as a pseudogene. This CDR3 is 22 amino acids long.

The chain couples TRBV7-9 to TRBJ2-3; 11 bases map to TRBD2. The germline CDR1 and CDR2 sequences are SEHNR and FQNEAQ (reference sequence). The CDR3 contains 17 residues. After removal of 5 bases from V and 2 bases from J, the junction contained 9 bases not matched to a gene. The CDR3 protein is CASSPRLAGILTDTQYF. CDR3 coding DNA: TGTGCCAGCAGCCCACGACTAGCGGGGATTCTCACAGATACGCAGTATTTT.

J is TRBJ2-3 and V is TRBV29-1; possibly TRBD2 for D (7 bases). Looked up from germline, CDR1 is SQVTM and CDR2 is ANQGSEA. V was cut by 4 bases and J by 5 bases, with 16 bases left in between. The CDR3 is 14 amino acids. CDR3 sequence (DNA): TGCAGCGTTGGTCGGGGGGCCGAGGAAGATACGCAGTATTTT. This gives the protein CSVGRGAEEDTQYF.

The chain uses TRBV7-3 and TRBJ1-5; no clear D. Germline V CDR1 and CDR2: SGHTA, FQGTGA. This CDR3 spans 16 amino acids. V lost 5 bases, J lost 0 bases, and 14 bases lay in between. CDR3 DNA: TGTGCCAGCAGCACAAATGGGGAGGGTAGCAATCAGCCCCAGCATTTT. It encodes CASSTNGEGSNQPQHF. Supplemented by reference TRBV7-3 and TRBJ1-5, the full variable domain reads GAGVSQTPSNKVTEKGKYVELRCDPISGHTALYWYRQSLGQGPEFLIYFQGTGAADDSGLPNDRFFAVRPEGSVSTLKIQRTERGDSAVYLCASSTNGEGSNQPQHFGDGTRLSIL.

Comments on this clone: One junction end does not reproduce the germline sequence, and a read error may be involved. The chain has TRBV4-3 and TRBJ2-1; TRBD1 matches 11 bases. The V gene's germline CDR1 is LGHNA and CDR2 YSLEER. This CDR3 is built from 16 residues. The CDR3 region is CASSHKGQGGYSEQFF. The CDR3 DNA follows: TGCGCCAGCAGCCACAAGGGACAGGGGGGCTACAGTGAGCAGTTCTTC.

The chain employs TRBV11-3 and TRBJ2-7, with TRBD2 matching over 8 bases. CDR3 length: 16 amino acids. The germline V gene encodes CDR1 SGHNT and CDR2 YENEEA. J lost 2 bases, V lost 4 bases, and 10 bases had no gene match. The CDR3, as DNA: TGTGCCAGCAGCTATAGCGGGATAAGGGGGACCTACGAGCAGTACTTC. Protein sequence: CASSYSGIRGTYEQYF.